This T cell receptor beta chain was documented in a study of blood T cell repertoires in COVID-19 (dated by TCRdb to about 2020). Describing the broader study: Samples covering the acute and convalescent phases of COVID-19 were provided by collaborators in the United States, Italy and Spain. Where HLA class I and class II types were available, the types were taken from metadata supplied by the sample provider, not from assay-based typing. The prospective study material was composed of cDNA or gDNA derived from T cells, B-cell-depleted T cells, or PBMCs. The repertoires were made available in a free public database intended to serve as a resource for research on the immune response to SARS-CoV-2. The samples were drawn from two sources: the first 160 participants of the ongoing ImmuneRACE study, and fewer than 1,500 subjects contributed by 6 global collaborators. Deeply sampled blood TCRbeta repertoires from subjects exposed to, actively infected with, or recovered from COVID-19 were included in the dataset. Sample metadata almost always included a de-identified subject ID, COVID-19 status, age in years and sex.

Worth noting for this clone: Its antigen is not yet known. Base-call qualities are not available, and no considerably larger clone is one nucleotide away.

Broader findings and caveats from the paper: The quantity of clinical and demographic metadata differed by source and by participant and was supplied without curation.

Measured from the cysteine to the phenylalanine, the CDR3 is 13 residues long. Here the CDR3 DNA is all that survives: 39 bases in frame from base 1. V gives up 0 bases and J gives up 7 bases, and the segment between their germline ends measures 8 bases. Based on the germline V gene, the CDR1 and CDR2 sequences are SGDLS and YYNGEE. Each collaborating institution followed its own protocols to collect whole blood in K2EDTA tubes. For TCRbeta analysis, collaborators shipped samples in one of three forms: frozen whole blood, isolated PBMCs, or DNA extracted from either of those sample types. TCRbeta CDR3 regions were amplified from genomic DNA by means of the immunoSEQ Assay, a bias-controlled multiplex PCR. The authors processed their data as follows. The number of nucleated cells in each sample was estimated by amplification of reference gene primers within the assay. To quantify the absolute abundance of each unique TCRbeta CDR3 rearrangement, sequence reads were collapsed and filtered. For each sample, productive Simpson clonality was calculated by taking the square root of Simpson's diversity index across productive rearrangements. TCRdb provides this immuneACCESS table in a form limited to in-frame rearrangements. Some clones are lacking; in checked studies, under half of them reflect an unresolved V gene, and why the rest are absent is not known. V, J and clone size were drawn from that table, and D and trimming were deduced from the DNA. Counted in this sample were more than 300,000 clones; around 83% of them appeared once. The top ten constitute 1.2% of the sample.

The receptor was derived from a woman between 50 and 59 years old with acute or convalescent COVID-19. Material for sequencing was peripheral blood. The chain is encoded by TRBV9 joined to TRBJ1-5; the D gene cannot be named for sure. The bases are TGTGCCAGCAGCGTAGATTTCTACCAGCCCCAGCATTTT. Translated, this is CASSVDFYQPQHF.